The T cell receptor beta chain under discussion was sequenced for a study of T cell changes during pregnancy in multiple sclerosis. The table came from immunoSEQ multiplex PCR; TCRdb's copy has only in-frame clones and leaves some out. This sample yields around 100,000 clones, of which 90% to 95% are seen a single time; 3.5% belongs to the top ten. The CDR3 is 12 amino acids. V gave up 1 base and J gave up 7 bases, with 9 bases separating them. The sequences come from peripheral blood, collected after pregnancy. The sequence was collected from a female donor with multiple sclerosis, enrolled in a pregnancy study. This chain connects TRBV5-3 to TRBJ2-7, with D unresolved. TRBV5-3 is an ORF, and what it does is uncertain. Here the CDR3 DNA reads TGTGCCAGAAGCTTGCCAGGTACGGAGCAGTACTTC. It specifies CARSLPGTEQYF.